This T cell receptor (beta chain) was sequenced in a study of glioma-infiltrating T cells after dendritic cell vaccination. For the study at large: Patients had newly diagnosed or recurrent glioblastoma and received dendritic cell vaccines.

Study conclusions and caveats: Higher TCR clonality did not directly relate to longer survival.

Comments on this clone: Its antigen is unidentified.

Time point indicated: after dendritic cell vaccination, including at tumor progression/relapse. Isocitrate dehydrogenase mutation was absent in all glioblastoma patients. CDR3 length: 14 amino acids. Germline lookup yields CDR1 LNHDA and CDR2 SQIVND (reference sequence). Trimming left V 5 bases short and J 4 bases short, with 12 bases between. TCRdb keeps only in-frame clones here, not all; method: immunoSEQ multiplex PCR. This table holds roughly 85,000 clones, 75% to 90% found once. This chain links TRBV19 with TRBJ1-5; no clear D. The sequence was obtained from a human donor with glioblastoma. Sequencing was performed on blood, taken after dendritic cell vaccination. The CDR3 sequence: CASSPRVLNQPQHF. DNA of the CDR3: TGTGCCAGTAGTCCCCGGGTCCTTAATCAGCCCCAGCATTTT.